These 14 T cell receptor beta chains were sequenced from one sample in a study of ipilimumab plus nivolumab after autologous stem cell transplantation. Using immunoSEQ multiplex PCR, the repertoire was profiled, and TCRdb retains in-frame clones only, with some absent. The table shows around 16,000 clones, with about 80% occurring only once. The starting material was PBMCs, obtained in a trial of ipilimumab plus nivolumab as post-transplant consolidation. All receptors come from a male donor with diffuse large B-cell lymphoma.

The chain uses TRBV19 and TRBJ2-1; 8 nucleotides align to TRBD2. V shed 5 bases, J shed 0 bases, and the junction held 6 bases outside the gene matches. This CDR3 spans 16 amino acids. Germline assignment: CDR1 LNHDA and CDR2 SQIVND (reference sequence). The CDR3 coding sequence is TGTGCCAGTAGTGTTCCCGGGACTAGCTCCTACAATGAGCAGTTCTTC. Protein: CASSVPGTSSYNEQFF.

As DNA, the CDR3 is TGTGCCAGCAGTTCCTGGGGTGAGGGGCGTCAGCCCCAGCATTTT. This encodes CASSSWGEGRQPQHF. The rearrangement links TRBV28 to TRBJ1-5; tentative D call: TRBD1 (5 bases). The CDR3 covers 15 residues. V was cut by 4 bases and J by 6 bases, with 16 bases left in between. The germline gives CDR1 MDHEN, CDR2 SYDVKM.

This chain joins TRBV9 and TRBJ1-6; D gene uncertain. The CDR3 is 13 residues long. Trimming left V 5 bases short and J 7 bases short, with 10 bases between. Per the germline V gene, CDR1 is SGDLS and CDR2 is YYNGEE. The CDR3 DNA is TGTGCCAGCAGGTCATCTAGCAATTCACCCCTCCACTTT. This codes for CASRSSSNSPLHF.

This clone was seen only a few times. This chain links TRBV7-9 with TRBJ2-7; 8 bases are shared with TRBD2. The CDR3 is 13 amino acids. V was pared by 5 bases and J by 3 bases, with 3 bases of the junction left unmatched. CDR1 SEHNR and CDR2 FQNEAQ come from the germline V gene (reference sequence). As DNA, the CDR3 is TGTGCCAGCAGCCCCGGGAGGGGCTACGAGCAGTACTTC. This sequence encodes CASSPGRGYEQYF.

The CDR3 bases are TGTGCCAGCTCACAAGAGACAGGGTCGAAATACGAGCAGTACTTC. Amino acids: CASSQETGSKYEQYF. This chain uses TRBV18 with TRBJ2-7; 7 bases line up with TRBD1. CDR1 KGHSH and CDR2 LQKENI come from the germline V gene. V was clipped by 4 bases and J by 4 bases; unmatched bases: 10. The CDR3 length is 15 residues.

This clone is categorized as medium-sized (0.01 to 0.1%). V usage is TRBV5-8 and J usage is TRBJ2-7; D perhaps matches TRBD2 (6 bases). Germline V gives CDR1 SGHTS, CDR2 YDEGEE. This CDR3 has 14 residues. Deletions cut 2 bases from V and 2 bases from J, with 11 bases between. The CDR3 bases are TGTGCCAGCAGCTTTGGGGGGAACCCCTACGAGCAGTACTTC. It specifies CASSFGGNPYEQYF.

The rearrangement links TRBV10-3 to TRBJ2-1; 7 nucleotides line up with TRBD1. J gave up 5 bases and V 10 bases, and 8 bases lay outside the gene matches. Germline V gene data show CDR1 as ENHRY and CDR2 as SYGVKD. This CDR3 has 13 residues. The CDR3 sequence is CATGQERDNEQFF. The CDR3 DNA reads as TGTGCCACCGGACAGGAGAGGGACAATGAGCAGTTCTTC.

This chain joins TRBV19 and TRBJ2-7; D gene ambiguous. Trimming removed 4 bases at V and 3 bases at J, with 4 bases between. Germline V lookup: CDR1 LNHDA, CDR2 SQIVND (reference sequence). The CDR3 spans 11 residues. The CDR3 DNA follows: TGTGCCAGTAGTAACTACTACGAGCAGTACTTC. Residues: CASSNYYEQYF. Full variable domain (remainder filled in from reference TRBV19 and TRBJ2-7): DGGITQSPKYLFRKEGQNVTLSCEQNLNHDAMYWYRQDPGQGLRLIYYSQIVNDFQKGDIAEGYSVSREKKESFPLTVTSAQKNPTAFYLCASSNYYEQYFGPGTRLTVT.

V usage is TRBV28 and J usage is TRBJ2-2; D is possibly TRBD1 (5 bases). Germline V lookup: CDR1 MDHEN, CDR2 SYDVKM. Deletions cut 4 bases from V and 3 bases from J, with 18 bases between. The CDR3 loop spans 17 amino acids. Written as DNA, the CDR3 is TGTGCCAGCAGTTCGCCCAGGGTGCTATATGACACCGGGGAGCTGTTTTTT. Encoded protein: CASSSPRVLYDTGELFF.

The chain links TRBV9 to TRBJ1-6, with a weak D call TRBD1 (6 bases). The CDR3 has 15 amino acids. The germline CDR1 and CDR2 sequences are SGDLS and YYNGEE. The V and J ends lost 4 bases and 9 bases respectively, with 17 bases between them. The CDR3 here is CASSPEWGRSSPLHF. The CDR3 DNA is TGTGCCAGCAGCCCAGAGTGGGGGCGCAGTTCACCCCTCCACTTT.

This chain connects TRBV28 to TRBJ2-3; TRBD2 matches at 11 bases. The CDR3 has 15 amino acids. Germline V gene data show CDR1 as MDHEN and CDR2 as SYDVKM. With 6 bases clipped from V and 7 bases from J, the junction kept 9 bases outside the gene matches. For the CDR3, the DNA is TGTGCCAGCAGATCGGCGGGGACTAGCGGCAATACGCAGTATTTT. This sequence encodes CASRSAGTSGNTQYF.

The chain couples TRBV5-6 to TRBJ2-7, with TRBD1 identical over 9 bases. From germline, CDR1 is SGHDT and CDR2 YYEEEE. J was trimmed by 3 bases and V by 4 bases; bases with no gene match: 5. This CDR3 comprises 14 residues. CDR3 residues: CASSVPGQGYEQYF. DNA for the CDR3: TGTGCCAGCAGCGTACCGGGACAGGGCTACGAGCAGTACTTC.

In its sample, this clone was seen a few times. This sequence joins TRBV10-3 and TRBJ1-6, with 7 bases lining up with TRBD1. Unmatched junction bases numbered 8, after V lost 2 bases and J lost 10 bases. CDR3 length: 15 residues. Germline V gene sequence: CDR1 ENHRY, CDR2 SYGVKD. In DNA, the CDR3 is TGTGCCATCAGTGAGGAAGGGACAGCGGGGTCACCCCTCCACTTT. It yields the protein CAISEEGTAGSPLHF.

The chain employs TRBV7-2 and TRBJ2-3; D ambiguous. The CDR3 sequence is 12 residues long. Trimming shortened V by 2 bases and J by 7 bases, and 7 bases separated the two germline ends. The V gene's germline CDR1 is SGHTA and CDR2 FQGNSA. CDR3 amino acids: CASSLSGYTQYF. In nucleotides, the CDR3 is TGTGCCAGCAGCTTATCTGGCTATACGCAGTATTTT.